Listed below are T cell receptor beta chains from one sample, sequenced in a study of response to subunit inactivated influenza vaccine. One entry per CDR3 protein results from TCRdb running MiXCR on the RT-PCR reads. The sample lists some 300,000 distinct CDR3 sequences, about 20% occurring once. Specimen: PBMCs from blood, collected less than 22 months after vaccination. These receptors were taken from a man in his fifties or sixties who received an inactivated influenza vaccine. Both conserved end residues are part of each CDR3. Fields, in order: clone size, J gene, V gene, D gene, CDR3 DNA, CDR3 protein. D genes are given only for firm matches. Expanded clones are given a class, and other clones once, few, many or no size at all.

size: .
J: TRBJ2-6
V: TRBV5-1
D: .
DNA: TGCGCCAGCAGCGATGAAGGGGCCAACGTCCTGACTTTC
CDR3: CASSDEGANVLTF

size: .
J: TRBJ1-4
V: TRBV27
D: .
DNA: TGTGCCAGCAGCCATTTCGGGAACTCAGAAAAACTGTTTTTT
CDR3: CASSHFGNSEKLFF

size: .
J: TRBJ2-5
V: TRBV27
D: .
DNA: TGTGCCAGCAGCAACACCTGGGAAGAGACCCAGTACTTC
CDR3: CASSNTWEETQYF

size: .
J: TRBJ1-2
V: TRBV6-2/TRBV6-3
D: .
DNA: TGTGCCAGCGGCTCGGGTGGCTATGGCTACACCTTC
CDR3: CASGSGGYGYTF

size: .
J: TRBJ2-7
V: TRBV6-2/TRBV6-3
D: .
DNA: TGTGCCAGCAACCCGTCGGAGTACCACGAGCAGTACTTC
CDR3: CASNPSEYHEQYF

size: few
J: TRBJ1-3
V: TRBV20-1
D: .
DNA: TGCAGTGCTAGCGCCCAGTTGGCAGCCTCTGGAAACACCATATATTTT
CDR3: CSASAQLAASGNTIYF

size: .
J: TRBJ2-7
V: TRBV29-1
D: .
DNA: TGCAGCGTTCAGCGGGACAGCTTCTACGAGCAGTACTTC
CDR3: CSVQRDSFYEQYF

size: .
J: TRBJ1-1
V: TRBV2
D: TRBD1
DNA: TGTGCCAGCAGTAAATACTCGACAGGGGAAACTGAAGCTTTCTTT
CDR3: CASSKYSTGETEAFF

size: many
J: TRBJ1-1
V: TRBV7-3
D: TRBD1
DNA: TGTGCCAGCAGCCTGGGGGGTGGGACAGACACTGAAGCTTTCTTT
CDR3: CASSLGGGTDTEAFF

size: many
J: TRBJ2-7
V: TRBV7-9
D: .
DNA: TGTGCCAGCAGCGTACAGGGATACGAGCAGTACTTC
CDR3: CASSVQGYEQYF

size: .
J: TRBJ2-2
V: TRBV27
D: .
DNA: TGTGCCAGCAGAAAGGGGTACGGGGAGCTGTTTTTT
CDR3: CASRKGYGELFF

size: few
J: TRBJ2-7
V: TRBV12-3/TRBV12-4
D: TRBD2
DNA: TGTGCCAGCAGTTCTTCCGGGACTATTCACGAGCAGTACTTC
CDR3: CASSSSGTIHEQYF

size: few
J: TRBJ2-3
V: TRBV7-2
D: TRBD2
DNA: TGTGCCAGCAGCCGGGGACTAGAAACAGATACGCAGTATTTT
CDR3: CASSRGLETDTQYF

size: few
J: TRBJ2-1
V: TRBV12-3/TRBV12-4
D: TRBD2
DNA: TGTGCCAGCCTGATATCGGGAGGGAGCTCCTACAATGAGCAGTTCTTC
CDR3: CASLISGGSSYNEQFF

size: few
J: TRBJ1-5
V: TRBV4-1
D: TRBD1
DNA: TGCGCCAGCAGCCAAAACGGACAGGGATGGGGTCAGCCCCAGCATTTT
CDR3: CASSQNGQGWGQPQHF

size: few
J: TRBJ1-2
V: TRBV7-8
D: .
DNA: TGTGCCAGCAGCTTAGAGGCTTCGGGGCCTGGCTACACCTTC
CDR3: CASSLEASGPGYTF

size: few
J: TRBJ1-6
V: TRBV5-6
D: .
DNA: TGTGCCAGCAGCACGATCCCAAGCTCCTATAATTCACCCCTCCACTTT
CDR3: CASSTIPSSYNSPLHF

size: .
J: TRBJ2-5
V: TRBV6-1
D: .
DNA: TGTGCCAGCAGTCGGACGGGGCGCGTGACAGAGAGCCAGTACTTC
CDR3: CASSRTGRVTESQYF

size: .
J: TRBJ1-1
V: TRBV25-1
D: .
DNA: TGTGCCAGCAGTGAAATGACGGGAGACACTGAAGCTTTCTTT
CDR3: CASSEMTGDTEAFF

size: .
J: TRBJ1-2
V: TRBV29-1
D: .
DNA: TGCAGCGTTACAGCTAACTATGGCTACACCTTC
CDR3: CSVTANYGYTF

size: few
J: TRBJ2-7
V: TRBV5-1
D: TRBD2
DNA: TGCGCCAGCAGCTTGGCCTTGGGGACTAGCGGGGTCTCCTACGAGCAGTACTTC
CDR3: CASSLALGTSGVSYEQYF

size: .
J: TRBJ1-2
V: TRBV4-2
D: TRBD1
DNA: TGTGCCAGCAGCCAAGATGGGGACGGGACAGTTAACTATGGCTACACCTTC
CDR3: CASSQDGDGTVNYGYTF

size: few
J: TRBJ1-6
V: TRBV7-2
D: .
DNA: TGTGCCAGCAGCTTAGCTGGACAGTATAATTCACCCCTCCACTTT
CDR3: CASSLAGQYNSPLHF

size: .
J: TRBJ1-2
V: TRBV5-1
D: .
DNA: TGCGCCAGCAGCTTGGGAGGCAGCCGACTTATCTATGGCTACACCTTC
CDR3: CASSLGGSRLIYGYTF

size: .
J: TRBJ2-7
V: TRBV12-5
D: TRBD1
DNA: TGTGCTAGTGGTTTGGTCCCCCCCGGGACAGGGCTGTATGAGCAGTACTTC
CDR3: CASGLVPPGTGLYEQYF

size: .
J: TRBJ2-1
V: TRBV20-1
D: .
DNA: TGCAGTGCTAGAGATCGGTTAACGGGATTTACCTACAATGAGCAGTTCTTC
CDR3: CSARDRLTGFTYNEQFF

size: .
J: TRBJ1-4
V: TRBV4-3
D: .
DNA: TGCGCCAGCAGCCTAAACCCGGGAGCAACTAATGAAAAACTGTTTTTT
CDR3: CASSLNPGATNEKLFF

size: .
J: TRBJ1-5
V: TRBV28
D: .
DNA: TGTGCCAGCAGTGTGGACAGCTTCTATAGCAATCAGCCCCAGCATTTT
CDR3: CASSVDSFYSNQPQHF

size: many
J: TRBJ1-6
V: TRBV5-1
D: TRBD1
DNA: TGCGCCAGCAGCTTGGGACCCGGACAGGATAATTCACCCCTCCACTTT
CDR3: CASSLGPGQDNSPLHF

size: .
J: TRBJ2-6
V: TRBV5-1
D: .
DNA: TGCGCCAGCAGCTCGGGGGTCCCGAACTCTGGGGCCAACGTCCTGACTTTC
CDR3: CASSSGVPNSGANVLTF

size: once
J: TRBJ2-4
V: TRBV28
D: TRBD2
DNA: TGTGCCAGCAGTCCTCCGGGACTAACCACCCGCTTAGCCAAAAACATTCAGTACTTC
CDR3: CASSPPGLTTRLAKNIQYF

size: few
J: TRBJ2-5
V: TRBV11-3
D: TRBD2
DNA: TGTGCCAGCAGCCCCGGACTAGCGGGAGCCCAAGAGACCCAGTACTTC
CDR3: CASSPGLAGAQETQYF